The clone carrying this TCR beta chain was detected a few times. The sample is drawn from a study of identical twins' blood T cells. V shed 3 bases and J shed 4 bases, with 13 bases lying between them. This CDR3 is built from 15 residues. Germline assignment: CDR1 SGHVS and CDR2 FNYEAQ. TCRdb analysed the 5' RACE reads with MiXCR anew, one entry per CDR3 protein. There are roughly 340,000 distinct CDR3 sequences in the sample; 25% to 35% occur only once, and about 6.1% lies in the top ten. The specimen was PBMCs. The sequence was obtained from a woman aged 18 to 49 in good health. The chain carries TRBV7-6 and TRBJ2-1; tentatively, D is TRBD2 (5 bases). CDR3 loop: CASSFGERVYNEQFF. In nucleotides, the CDR3 is TGTGCCAGCAGCTTCGGGGAGAGGGTTTACAATGAGCAGTTCTTC.